The 14 T cell receptor beta chains presented below share a single source sample, sequenced in a study of T cells in Graves' hyperthyroidism and ophthalmopathy. The TCR beta CDR3 regions underwent amplification using RNA transcripts as the source. With the HTBI primer set, the TCR CDR3 went through a first round of RT-PCR. Using its own MiXCR run on the multiplex PCR reads, TCRdb lists one record per CDR3 protein. The sample yields about 710,000 distinct CDR3 sequences, approximately 16% seen once. What was sequenced was blood. The origin of the receptors is a man between 18 and 35 years old with Graves' hyperthyroidism.

This clonotype was observed at least ten times. This CDR3 reads CASSQGNSGNTEAFF. The CDR3 region has the DNA TGTGCCAGCAGCCAAGGGAATTCGGGTAACACTGAAGCTTTCTTT. The chain links TRBV3-1 to TRBJ1-1; D is ambiguous. CDR1 and CDR2 from the germline V gene are LGHDT and YNNKEL (reference sequence). V was clipped by 1 base and J by 2 bases, with 11 bases between them. The CDR3 has 15 amino acids. The entire variable domain, with the rest obtained from reference TRBV3-1 and TRBJ1-1, is as follows: DTAVSQTPKYLVTQMGNDKSIKCEQNLGHDTMYWYKQDSKKFLKIMFSYNNKELIINETVPNRFSPKSPDKAHLNLHINSLELGDSAVYFCASSQGNSGNTEAFFGQGTRLTVV.

About this clonotype: A much larger clone differs from this one at a single base, so this may be a read error. This chain uses TRBV6-2 or TRBV6-3 with TRBJ2-2; D call uncertain. CDR1 and CDR2 from the germline V gene are MNHEY and SVGEGT. This CDR3 comprises 14 residues. V was cut by 10 bases and J by 1 base, with 13 bases left in between. CDR3 in amino acids: CANSYQRNTGELFF. The CDR3 nucleotides are TGTGCCAACAGCTATCAGCGGAACACCGGGGAGCTGTTTTTT.

This clonotype was detected ten times or more. The J gene is TRBJ2-7, the V gene TRBV28; no definite D call. With 5 bases removed from V and 3 bases from J, the gap between germline ends came to 8 bases. Germline values: CDR1 MDHEN, CDR2 SYDVKM. The CDR3 sequence is 12 residues long. The CDR3 sequence is CASSLQSYEQYF. CDR3 nucleotides: TGTGCCAGCAGTCTTCAGAGCTACGAGCAGTACTTC.

The chain carries TRBV27 and TRBJ1-1; D remains ambiguous. The CDR3 length is 13 residues. CDR1 is MNHEY and CDR2 is SMNVEV in the germline V gene (reference sequence). The V and J ends lost 6 bases and 6 bases respectively, with 14 bases between them. Written as DNA, the CDR3 is TGTGCCAGCAGCTCCGGCAGTTGGGCTGAAGCTTTCTTT. Translation: CASSSGSWAEAFF.

This clonotype was counted only a few times. This chain connects TRBV28 to TRBJ2-7; the D is unclear. Germline loops: CDR1 MDHEN, CDR2 SYDVKM. V was clipped by 2 bases and J by 5 bases, with 16 bases between them. The CDR3 consists of 15 residues. CDR3 bases: TGTGCCAGCAGTTTAGGGCGGCCCCTTGGGAACGAGCAGTACTTC. Translation gives CASSLGRPLGNEQYF.

This clonotype occurred a few times. The chain carries TRBV28 and TRBJ1-3; D ambiguous. The CDR3 runs to 14 residues. CDR1 and CDR2 from the germline V gene are MDHEN and SYDVKM. Between the trimmed V and J ends, which lost 5 bases and 2 bases, there was a span of 10 bases. The DNA for the CDR3 is TGTGCCAGCAGTAGAGAGGTACCTGGAAACACCATATATTTT. Its protein product is CASSREVPGNTIYF.

The chain employs TRBV27 and TRBJ2-7, with TRBD1 identical over 9 bases. The germline V gene encodes CDR1 MNHEY and CDR2 SMNVEV (reference sequence). The trim removed 3 bases at V and 3 bases at J, leaving 12 bases unmatched. This CDR3 comprises 17 residues. CDR3 loop: CASSFFPPGQGSYEQYF. The CDR3 DNA reads as TGTGCCAGCAGTTTCTTCCCCCCGGGACAGGGAAGCTACGAGCAGTACTTC.

This clonotype came up many times. The gene calls are TRBV29-1 and TRBJ2-7; unclear D gene. The CDR3 contains 12 residues. V was shortened by 3 bases and J by 7 bases, with 13 bases between the two germline ends. CDR1 and CDR2 (germline): SQVTM, ANQGSEA. The CDR3 region is CSVEVLDGEQYF. In DNA, the CDR3 is TGCAGCGTTGAGGTCCTGGATGGGGAGCAGTACTTC.

This clonotype was found once. Possible read error: a much larger clone is one base away. Lacking the conserved final phenylalanine or tryptophan, this CDR3 likely reflects a read error. The V gene is TRBV2, the J gene TRBJ2-7; D is ambiguous. Germline V gives CDR1 SNHLY, CDR2 FYNNEI. The CDR3 runs 12 residues. The V gene lost 8 bases and the J gene lost 7 bases, with 15 bases spanning the gap. CDR3: CASAREVGEQYL. The CDR3 DNA reads as TGTGCCAGCGCCCGTGAGGTCGGGGAGCAGTACCTC.

This clonotype was detected only a few times. The CDR3 DNA reads as TGTGCCAGTAGTACGCCGGGGCTTAGCAATCAGCCCCAGCATTTT. Amino acids: CASSTPGLSNQPQHF. The chain links TRBV19 to TRBJ1-5, with a weak D call TRBD1 (5 bases). The germline CDR1 and CDR2 sequences are LNHDA and SQIVND (reference sequence). The CDR3 has 15 amino acids. V was pared by 4 bases and J by 0 bases, with 10 bases between.

This clonotype has more than one count but fewer than ten. The rearrangement uses TRBV24-1 and TRBJ2-1; D unresolved. The V gene lost 2 bases and the J gene lost 7 bases, with 8 bases spanning the gap. This CDR3 contains 13 residues. Per germline, CDR1 KGHDR and CDR2 SFDVKD. CDR3 bases: TGTGCCACCAGTGATTCGATTCCGAATGAGCAGTTCTTC. Amino acid sequence: CATSDSIPNEQFF.

V usage is TRBV29-1 and J usage is TRBJ2-2; 7 nucleotides agree with TRBD2. Germline V CDR1 and CDR2: SQVTM, ANQGSEA. The trim removed 4 bases at V and 0 bases at J, leaving 2 bases unmatched. This CDR3 comprises 14 residues. CDR3 amino acids: CSVVGGTNTGELFF. The CDR3 nucleotides are TGCAGCGTTGTCGGGGGGACGAACACCGGGGAGCTGTTTTTT.

This clonotype was observed at least ten times. The rearrangement joins TRBV5-1 to TRBJ2-3; D gene unclear. The CDR3 runs to 12 residues. Trimming removed 5 bases from V and 3 bases from J, with 7 bases in between. Per the germline V gene, CDR1 is SGHRS and CDR2 is YFSETQ. In DNA, the CDR3 is TGCGCCAGCAGAATGGGTACAGATACGCAGTATTTT. Translation: CASRMGTDTQYF.

This clonotype was counted many times. V usage is TRBV7-2 and J usage is TRBJ2-1; tentative D call: TRBD1 (7 bases). Trimming left V 2 bases short and J 4 bases short, with 12 bases between. Germline V gives CDR1 SGHTA, CDR2 FQGNSA. The CDR3 totals 15 residues. The CDR3 here is CASSLMAGGYNEQFF. CDR3 bases: TGTGCCAGCAGCTTAATGGCAGGGGGGTACAATGAGCAGTTCTTC. The whole variable domain, remainder taken from reference TRBV7-2 and TRBJ2-1, is GAGVSQSPSNKVTEKGKDVELRCDPISGHTALYWYRQSLGQGLEFLIYFQGNSAPDKSGLPSDRFSAERTGGSVSTLTIQRTQQEDSAVYLCASSLMAGGYNEQFFGPGTRLTVL.